This T cell receptor (beta chain) comes out of a study of T cells in narcolepsy. Study background: Patients with NT1 or NT2 and healthy control donors were enrolled. Findings and caveats of the study: Reportedly, autoreactive clonotypes were serially detected in patients' blood but not controls'. HCRT-specific and TRIB2-specific autoreactive clonotypes appeared among same-patient CSF and blood CD4+ clonotypes.

TCRdb keeps only in-frame clones here, not all; method: immunoSEQ multiplex PCR. The table records tens of thousands of clones, approximately 90% of them present only once. Points on this clone: Its matching antigen is unknown.

V gave up 1 base and J gave up 3 bases, with 6 bases separating them. This CDR3 comprises 13 residues. Looked up from germline, CDR1 is LNHDA and CDR2 is SQIVND (reference sequence). The V gene is TRBV19, the J gene TRBJ1-1, with D possibly matching TRBD1 (5 bases). Sequencing was performed on CD45RA- memory CD4+ T cells from PBMCs. The TCR sequence derives from a human donor with narcolepsy. In DNA form, the CDR3 reads TGTGCCAGTAGTATAGGACAGCACACTGAAGCTTTCTTT. Amino acids: CASSIGQHTEAFF.